Listed here are 25 T cell receptor beta chains from one sample, sequenced in a study of Graves' ophthalmopathy and Graves' hyperthyroidism. As the template, RNA transcripts were used to amplify TCR beta CDR3 regions. Scientists carried out first-round RT-PCR using HTBI primers and then a second-round multiplex PCR. A single record per CDR3 protein comes from TCRdb applying MiXCR to the multiplex PCR reads. The profile shows a few hundred thousand distinct CDR3 sequences, 15% to 20% of them singletons. The specimen sequenced was peripheral blood. Receptors originate from a woman between 18 and 30 years old with Graves' ophthalmopathy.

In its sample, this clonotype was seen many times. The chain uses TRBV20-1 and TRBJ2-7; TRBD2 is a possible D gene (6 bases). V lost 1 base, J lost 1 base, and 14 bases lay in between. Germline CDR1 is DFQATT and CDR2 is SNEGSKA (reference sequence). The CDR3 has 15 residues. CDR3 sequence: CSARGGTGLSYEQYF. CDR3 nucleotides: TGCAGTGCTAGAGGGGGGACTGGACTATCCTACGAGCAGTACTTC.

Many counts were recorded for this clonotype. CDR3 DNA: TGTGCCAGCAGTCGGAACAGGGACACCTACGAGCAGTACTTC. Amino acid sequence: CASSRNRDTYEQYF. The genes are TRBV6-1 and TRBJ2-7; the D gene is possibly TRBD1 (6 bases). Trimming took off 5 bases at V and 2 bases at J, with 13 bases between the two ends. Germline CDR1 is MNHNS and CDR2 is SASEGT. The CDR3 is made up of 14 amino acids.

This clonotype has at least ten counts. The chain is built from TRBV5-1 and TRBJ2-7; D is possibly TRBD1 (5 bases). Germline lookup yields CDR1 SGHRS and CDR2 YFSETQ. The CDR3 has 12 residues. V lost 4 bases to trimming and J lost 7 bases, with 12 bases between them. This chain's CDR3 is CASSGADGEQYF. The CDR3, as DNA: TGCGCCAGCAGCGGGGCAGATGGGGAGCAGTACTTC.

This clonotype has at least ten counts. This rearrangement joins TRBV11-2 to TRBJ2-7, with 8 bases identical to TRBD2. The V gene's germline CDR1 is SGHAT and CDR2 FQNNGV. Trimming cost V 5 bases and J 3 bases; bases outside gene matches: 12. This CDR3 has 16 amino acids. The CDR3 protein is CASSPTGGAGVYEQYF. Here the CDR3 DNA reads TGTGCCAGCAGCCCCACGGGGGGAGCGGGAGTCTACGAGCAGTACTTC.

This clonotype has at least ten counts. The chain employs TRBV9 and TRBJ1-5; no firm D call. Germline V gives CDR1 SGDLS, CDR2 YYNGEE. The CDR3 has 13 amino acids. Trimming cost V 0 bases and J 6 bases, with 7 bases left between them. The CDR3 nucleotides read TGTGCCAGCAGCGTAGCAGTCGGTCAGCCCCAGCATTTT. This sequence encodes CASSVAVGQPQHF.

This clonotype came up many times. The genes are TRBV12-3 or TRBV12-4 and TRBJ1-2; TRBD1 aligns across 10 bases. With V trimmed by 6 bases and J by 7 bases, 8 bases remained unmatched. The CDR3 runs 14 residues. The CDR3 nucleotides read TGTGCCAGCAGCGGACAGGGGGGTCTCGGTGGCTACACCTTC. Its translation: CASSGQGGLGGYTF.

The V and J genes are TRBV12-3 or TRBV12-4 and TRBJ1-1; D remains unclear. The CDR3 contains 14 residues. Trimming shortened V by 4 bases and J by 0 bases, and 9 bases separated the two germline ends. CDR3: CASSSHGMNTEAFF. The CDR3 DNA reads as TGTGCCAGCAGTTCTCACGGTATGAACACTGAAGCTTTCTTT.

This clonotype was observed at least ten times. The chain has TRBV29-1 and TRBJ1-1; 8 bases match TRBD1. Germline V gene data show CDR1 as SQVTM and CDR2 as ANQGSEA. This CDR3 comprises 15 residues. The ends lost 7 bases at V and 5 bases at J; junction bases unmatched: 15. CDR3 nucleotides: TGCAGCGCCCCGGGACAGGCGCCCTTGGGGACTGAAGCTTTCTTT. This codes for CSAPGQAPLGTEAFF.

This clonotype was counted many times. CDR3 DNA: TGTGCCAGCAGTTTAGGGGGGGGCAATCAGCCCCAGCATTTT. Translation: CASSLGGGNQPQHF. The rearrangement joins TRBV12-3 or TRBV12-4 to TRBJ1-5; D perhaps matches TRBD1 (5 bases). Trimming left V 1 base short and J 2 bases short, with 6 bases between. CDR3 length: 14 residues.

This clonotype appeared many times. The chain links TRBV9 to TRBJ2-5, with D tentatively TRBD1 or TRBD2 (6 bases each). The CDR3 covers 14 residues. Trimming cost V 6 bases and J 5 bases, with 17 bases left between them. Germline V gene lookup returns CDR1 SGDLS and CDR2 YYNGEE. CDR3 coding DNA: TGTGCCAGCAATCAACGGGGGCAAGTGGAGACCCAGTACTTC. Protein: CASNQRGQVETQYF.

A single count supports this clonotype. The CDR3 nucleotides are TGTGCCAGCAGTTACTCTAGCAGGACCTATACCTACGAGCAGTACTTC. Protein product: CASSYSSRTYTYEQYF. The V gene is TRBV6-5, the J gene TRBJ2-7; the D is unclear. Trimming took off 0 bases at V and 2 bases at J, with 14 bases between the two ends. The germline V gene encodes CDR1 MNHEY and CDR2 SVGAGI. The CDR3 is 16 amino acids.

This clonotype was counted at least ten times. The chain joins TRBV4-3 to TRBJ1-2; D is unresolved. From germline, CDR1 is LGHNA and CDR2 YSLEER. Trimming took 0 bases from V and 2 from J, leaving 7 bases between them. This CDR3 region has 14 residues. CDR3 protein: CASSQDQGNYGYTF. The CDR3 nucleotides read TGCGCCAGCAGCCAAGATCAAGGGAACTATGGCTACACCTTC.

Many counts were recorded for this clonotype. The CDR3 bases are TGTGCCAGCGCACCTGGGACAGGGGAGGGTGAGACCCAGTACTTC. It encodes CASAPGTGEGETQYF. The rearrangement links TRBV7-9 to TRBJ2-5, with TRBD1 matching over 10 bases. From germline, CDR1 is SEHNR and CDR2 FQNEAQ (reference sequence). Germline trimming cut 8 bases from V and 5 bases from J; bases unmatched to any gene: 11. This CDR3 comprises 15 residues.

This clonotype was counted at least ten times. The V call is TRBV18, the J call TRBJ2-7; weak D call: TRBD2 (5 bases). Trimming shortened V by 4 bases and J by 2 bases, and 15 bases separated the two germline ends. The CDR3 loop spans 15 amino acids. Germline assignment: CDR1 KGHSH and CDR2 LQKENI. This chain's CDR3 is CASSLERSLTYEQYF. CDR3 in DNA: TGTGCCAGCTCACTCGAGCGGTCCCTAACCTACGAGCAGTACTTC.

This sequence joins TRBV28 and TRBJ2-7; 7 bases align to TRBD1. The CDR3 has 14 residues. The germline V gene has CDR1 MDHEN and CDR2 SYDVKM. V shed 5 bases, J shed 5 bases, and the junction held 9 bases outside the gene matches. CDR3: CASSPLDRANEQYF. The CDR3 bases are TGTGCCAGCAGTCCACTCGACAGGGCTAACGAGCAGTACTTC.

This clonotype was seen many times. V is TRBV29-1 and J is TRBJ1-2; tentative D call: TRBD1 (5 bases). V lost 6 bases to trimming and J lost 4 bases, with 18 bases between them. The CDR3 has 14 amino acids. Germline V gene data show CDR1 as SQVTM and CDR2 as ANQGSEA. CDR3 nucleotides: TGCAGCGTGGGGGACGCTCGAGGAGGCTATGGCTACACCTTC. Encoded protein: CSVGDARGGYGYTF.

This clonotype was seen at least ten times. The chain is built from TRBV6-2 or TRBV6-3 and TRBJ2-5; D remains unclear. From germline, CDR1 is MNHEY and CDR2 SVGEGT. CDR3 size: 11 residues. Between the trimmed V and J ends, which lost 10 bases and 4 bases, there was a span of 10 bases. The CDR3 loop is CAIGSGETQYF. The CDR3 DNA is TGTGCCATCGGGTCAGGAGAGACCCAGTACTTC.

This clonotype was observed at least ten times. The chain uses TRBV7-9 and TRBJ1-1; 9 nucleotides agree with TRBD1. V shed 2 bases, J shed 6 bases, and the junction held 4 bases outside the gene matches. Germline CDR1 reads SEHNR; CDR2 reads FQNEAQ (reference sequence). This CDR3 spans 14 amino acids. Written as DNA, the CDR3 is TGTGCCAGCAGCTTAACAGGGGGCCTCGCTGAAGCTTTCTTT. Protein: CASSLTGGLAEAFF.

In its sample, this clonotype was seen a few times. This sequence joins TRBV28 and TRBJ1-5; no reliable D call. This CDR3 is built from 16 residues. The V end was cut by 3 bases, the J end by 3 bases, with 15 bases between. Germline V gene lookup returns CDR1 MDHEN and CDR2 SYDVKM. CDR3 bases: TGTGCCAGCAGTTTCGGCGGGCAGGTCCACAATCAGCCCCAGCATTTT. This encodes CASSFGGQVHNQPQHF.

This clonotype was counted at least ten times. The chain employs TRBV20-1 and TRBJ1-1, with D possibly being TRBD1 (6 bases). V gave up 8 bases and J gave up 2 bases, with 9 bases separating them. From germline, CDR1 is DFQATT and CDR2 SNEGSKA (reference sequence). CDR3 size: 11 residues. This CDR3 reads CSCRGNTEAFF. The DNA for the CDR3 is TGCAGTTGCAGGGGAAACACTGAAGCTTTCTTT.

In the case of this clonotype: A read error may be the cause here, since a much bigger clone is one base away. The rearrangement uses TRBV5-4 and TRBJ2-5, with 12 bases fitting TRBD2. The germline V gene encodes CDR1 SGHNT and CDR2 YYREEE (reference sequence). The V and J ends lost 7 bases and 1 base, in that order; junction bases with no gene match: 11. This CDR3 is built from 17 residues. The CDR3 is CASGQLAGGRGQETQYF. CDR3 sequence (DNA): TGTGCCAGCGGCCAGCTAGCGGGGGGGCGGGGCCAAGAGACCCAGTACTTC.

This clonotype appeared many times. V gene TRBV4-2 combines with J gene TRBJ2-4, with D tentatively TRBD2 (5 bases). In germline, CDR1 is LGHNA, CDR2 YNFKEQ. V lost 0 bases and J 1 base, leaving 13 bases between the germline ends. The CDR3 has 17 amino acids. The CDR3 nucleotides are TGTGCCAGCAGCCAAGATGCCGGCCCGGGGGCCAAAAACATTCAGTACTTC. Translating gives CASSQDAGPGAKNIQYF.

V and J are TRBV15 and TRBJ1-3; TRBD1 might be the D (5 bases). This CDR3 has 16 amino acids. Germline V gene lookup returns CDR1 LNHNV and CDR2 YYDKDF (reference sequence). Trimming pared 1 base from V and 0 bases from J, leaving 10 bases between. CDR3 region: CATSRGRDGSGNTIYF. CDR3 coding DNA: TGTGCCACCAGCAGAGGAAGGGACGGCTCTGGAAACACCATATATTTT.

This clonotype was seen at least ten times. The V gene is TRBV30, the J gene TRBJ1-1, with 8 bases fitting TRBD1. This CDR3 spans 15 amino acids. J gave up 4 bases and V 2 bases, and 9 bases lay outside the gene matches. The germline CDR1 and CDR2 sequences are GTSNPN and SVGIG (reference sequence). CDR3: CAWSSTDRATTEAFF. CDR3 sequence (DNA): TGTGCCTGGAGTTCTACGGACAGGGCAACCACTGAAGCTTTCTTT.

The V and J genes are TRBV19 and TRBJ1-1; perhaps TRBD1 as D (5 bases). Trimming left V 1 base short and J 3 bases short, with 12 bases between. Per germline, CDR1 LNHDA and CDR2 SQIVND (reference sequence). This CDR3 has 15 amino acids. In nucleotides, the CDR3 is TGTGCCAGTAGTATAGGATGGGGGATTGACACTGAAGCTTTCTTT. Protein sequence: CASSIGWGIDTEAFF.